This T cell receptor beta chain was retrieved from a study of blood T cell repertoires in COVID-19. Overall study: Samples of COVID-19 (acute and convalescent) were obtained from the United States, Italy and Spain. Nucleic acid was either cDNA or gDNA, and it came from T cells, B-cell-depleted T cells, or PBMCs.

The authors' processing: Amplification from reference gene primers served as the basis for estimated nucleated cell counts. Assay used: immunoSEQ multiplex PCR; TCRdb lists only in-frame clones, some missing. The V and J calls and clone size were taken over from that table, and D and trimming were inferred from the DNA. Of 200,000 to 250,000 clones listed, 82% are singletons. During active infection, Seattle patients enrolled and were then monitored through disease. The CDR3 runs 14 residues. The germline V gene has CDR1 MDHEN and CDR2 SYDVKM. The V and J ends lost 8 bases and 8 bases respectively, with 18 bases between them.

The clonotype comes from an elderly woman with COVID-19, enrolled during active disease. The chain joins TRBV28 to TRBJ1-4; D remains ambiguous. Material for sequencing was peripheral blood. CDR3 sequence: CASSLRFGGEKLFF. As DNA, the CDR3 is TGTGCCAGCTCATTGAGGTTCGGAGGAGAAAAACTGTTTTTT.